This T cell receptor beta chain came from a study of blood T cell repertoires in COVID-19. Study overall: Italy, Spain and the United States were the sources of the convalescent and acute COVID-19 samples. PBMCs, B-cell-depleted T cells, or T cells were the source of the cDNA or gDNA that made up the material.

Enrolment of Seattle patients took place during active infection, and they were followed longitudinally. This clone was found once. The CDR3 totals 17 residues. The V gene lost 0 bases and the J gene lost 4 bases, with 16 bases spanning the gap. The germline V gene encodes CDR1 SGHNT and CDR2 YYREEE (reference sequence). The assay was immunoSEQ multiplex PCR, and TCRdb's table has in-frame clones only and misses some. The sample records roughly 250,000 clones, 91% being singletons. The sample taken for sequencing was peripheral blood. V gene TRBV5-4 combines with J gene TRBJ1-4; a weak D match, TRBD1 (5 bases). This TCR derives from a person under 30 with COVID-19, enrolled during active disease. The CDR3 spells CASSLGGTTDNNEKLFF. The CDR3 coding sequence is TGTGCCAGCAGCTTGGGGGGCACGACAGACAATAATGAAAAACTGTTTTTT.